The 11 T cell receptor beta chains reported below all come from one sample, sequenced in a study of shared clonotypes between healthy human individuals. The protocol was immunoSEQ multiplex PCR, while the TCRdb copy is restricted to in-frame clones and leaves out a portion. The table records 600,000 or so clones, roughly 95% of them present only once. Naivety among CD8 cells was defined by CD45RO negativity and positive CCR7 selection, thereby excluding terminally differentiated effector memory CD45RA+ cells. Material for sequencing was naive CD8+ T cells sorted from blood. Every receptor here comes from a woman aged 30 to 39 in good health.

V and J are TRBV11-2 and TRBJ2-7; D is possibly TRBD2 (6 bases). CDR1 SGHAT and CDR2 FQNNGV come from the germline V gene. Between the trimmed V and J ends, which lost 8 bases and 4 bases, there was a span of 18 bases. CDR3 length equals 14 residues. The CDR3: CASGAGTGDYEQYF. CDR3 DNA: TGTGCCAGCGGAGCCGGGACGGGGGATTACGAGCAGTACTTC. The full variable domain, rest sourced from reference TRBV11-2 and TRBJ2-7, is EAGVAQSPRYKIIEKRQSVAFWCNPISGHATLYWYQQILGQGPKLLIQFQNNGVVDDSQLPKDRFSAERLKGVDSTLKIQPAKLEDSAVYLCASGAGTGDYEQYFGPGTRLTVT.

Notes on this clone: In the same sample, other DNA sequences code for this CDR3. This chain joins TRBV28 and TRBJ1-1; D unclear. Per the germline V gene, CDR1 is MDHEN and CDR2 is SYDVKM. The V end lost 3 bases, the J end lost 3 bases, and 8 bases lay between the germline ends. This CDR3 has 13 residues. CDR3 DNA sequence: TGTGCCAGCAGTTTTCGACTAGACACTGAAGCTTTCTTT. This codes for CASSFRLDTEAFF. Combining the CDR3 with reference TRBV28 and TRBJ1-1 gives the whole variable domain DVKVTQSSRYLVKRTGEKVFLECVQDMDHENMFWYRQDPGLGLRLIYFSYDVKMKEKGDIPEGYSVSREKKERFSLILESASTNQTSMYLCASSFRLDTEAFFGQGTRLTVV.

This chain uses TRBV27 with TRBJ1-2, with D possibly being TRBD1 (5 bases). This CDR3 has 14 amino acids. The V and J ends lost 10 bases and 8 bases respectively, with 23 bases between them. Germline lookup yields CDR1 MNHEY and CDR2 SMNVEV (reference sequence). As DNA, the CDR3 is TGTGCCACCCTAGGGGTGGACCGCTCCCTCGGCTACACCTTC. Amino acid sequence: CATLGVDRSLGYTF.

This clone appeared once. The chain is built from TRBV11-2 and TRBJ1-4; D is ambiguous. Trimming pared 6 bases from V and 8 bases from J, leaving 13 bases between. The CDR3 runs to 13 residues. Per germline, CDR1 SGHAT and CDR2 FQNNGV. CDR3 nucleotides: TGTGCCAGCAGTCTACACCCAAAGGAAAAACTGTTTTTT. Translating it yields CASSLHPKEKLFF.

This clone was counted only a few times. The chain links TRBV14 to TRBJ1-1; D may be TRBD1 (5 bases). Germline loops: CDR1 SGHDN, CDR2 FVKESK. The germline V and J ends were trimmed by 1 base and 5 bases, with 11 bases remaining between them. The CDR3 spans 14 residues. This chain's CDR3 is CASSQGQGGTEAFF. DNA of the CDR3: TGTGCCAGCAGCCAAGGCCAGGGTGGGACTGAAGCTTTCTTT.

DNA for the CDR3: TGTGCCAGCAGCCCACTAGCGGGAGTTGAGGGCTTTGAGCAGTTCTTC. Translating it yields CASSPLAGVEGFEQFF. V usage is TRBV27 and J usage is TRBJ2-1; 11 bases line up with TRBD2. CDR3 length: 16 residues. Germline V lookup: CDR1 MNHEY, CDR2 SMNVEV (reference sequence). The V and J ends lost 6 bases and 9 bases, in that order; junction bases with no gene match: 13.

The V gene is TRBV7-8, the J gene TRBJ1-4; 7 bases match TRBD1. V shed 4 bases and J 8 bases; nucleotides not matched to a gene: 7. The CDR3 covers 14 residues. Germline V lookup: CDR1 SGHVS, CDR2 FQNEAQ. CDR3 in amino acids: CASSWPRGQEKLFF. CDR3 coding DNA: TGTGCCAGCAGCTGGCCCCGGGGACAGGAAAAACTGTTTTTT. Complete variable domain (other parts from reference TRBV7-8 and TRBJ1-4): GAGVSQSPRYKVAKRGQDVALRCDPISGHVSLFWYQQALGQGPEFLTYFQNEAQLDKSGLPSDRFFAERPEGSVSTLKIQRTQQEDSAVYLCASSWPRGQEKLFFGSGTQLSVL.

This chain uses TRBV6-5 with TRBJ2-3; a possible D gene is TRBD1 (6 bases). CDR3 length equals 14 residues. Germline assignment: CDR1 MNHEY and CDR2 SVGAGI. The V end lost 1 base, the J end lost 6 bases, and 11 bases lay between the germline ends. CDR3 residues: CASSYFGGSDTQYF. The DNA of the CDR3 is TGTGCCAGCAGTTACTTTGGGGGCAGCGATACGCAGTATTTT.

This clone came up once. The V call is TRBV27, the J call TRBJ2-3; D is ambiguous. Germline V gene sequence: CDR1 MNHEY, CDR2 SMNVEV (reference sequence). The CDR3 spans 16 residues. Trimming pared 0 bases from V and 0 bases from J, leaving 10 bases between. In DNA form, the CDR3 reads TGTGCCAGCAGTTTATCGTGGCCACCGAGCACAGATACGCAGTATTTT. Encoded protein: CASSLSWPPSTDTQYF.

This chain uses TRBV5-1 with TRBJ2-5; 7 bases map to TRBD2. The germline gives CDR1 SGHRS, CDR2 YFSETQ. Unmatched junction bases numbered 10, after V lost 1 base and J lost 4 bases. This CDR3 has 16 amino acids. The CDR3 reads CASSLHAGEGPETQYF. The CDR3, as DNA: TGCGCCAGCAGCTTGCACGCGGGAGAGGGTCCAGAGACCCAGTACTTC. Full variable domain (remainder filled in from reference TRBV5-1 and TRBJ2-5): KAGVTQTPRYLIKTRGQQVTLSCSPISGHRSVSWYQQTPGQGLQFLFEYFSETQRNKGNFPGRFSGRQFSNSRSEMNVSTLELGDSALYLCASSLHAGEGPETQYFGPGTRLLVL.

CDR3 region: CASSETGPYEQYF. CDR3 sequence (DNA): TGTGCCAGCAGTGAGACAGGCCCCTACGAGCAGTACTTC. The chain is built from TRBV28 and TRBJ2-7, with D perhaps TRBD1 (6 bases). The CDR3 is 13 residues long. Germline CDR1 reads MDHEN; CDR2 reads SYDVKM. V was pared by 5 bases and J by 2 bases, with 10 bases between.